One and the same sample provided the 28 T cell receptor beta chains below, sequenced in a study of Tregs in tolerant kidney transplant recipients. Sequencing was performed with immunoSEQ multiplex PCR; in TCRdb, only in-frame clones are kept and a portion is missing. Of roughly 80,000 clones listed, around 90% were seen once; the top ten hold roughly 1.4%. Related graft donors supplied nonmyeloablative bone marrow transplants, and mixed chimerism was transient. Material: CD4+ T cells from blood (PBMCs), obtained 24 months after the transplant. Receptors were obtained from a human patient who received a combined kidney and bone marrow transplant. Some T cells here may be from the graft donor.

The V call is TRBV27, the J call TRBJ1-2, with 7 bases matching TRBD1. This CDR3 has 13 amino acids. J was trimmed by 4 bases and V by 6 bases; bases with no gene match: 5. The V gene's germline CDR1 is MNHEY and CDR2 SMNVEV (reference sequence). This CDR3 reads CASSLQGTYGYTF. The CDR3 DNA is TGTGCCAGCAGCCTACAGGGGACCTATGGCTACACCTTC.

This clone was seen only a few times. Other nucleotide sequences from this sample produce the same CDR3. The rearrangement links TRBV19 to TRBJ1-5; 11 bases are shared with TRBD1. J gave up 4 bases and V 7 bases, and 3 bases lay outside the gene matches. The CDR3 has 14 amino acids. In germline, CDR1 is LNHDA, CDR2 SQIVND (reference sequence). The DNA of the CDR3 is TGTGCCAGTACGGGGACAGGGGGAAATCAGCCCCAGCATTTT. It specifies CASTGTGGNQPQHF.

The CDR3 here is CASSVLGTDEKLFF. In nucleotides, the CDR3 is TGTGCCAGCAGCGTACTCGGGACAGATGAAAAACTGTTTTTT. The genes are TRBV9 and TRBJ1-4, with TRBD1 identical over 7 bases. Germline CDR1 is SGDLS and CDR2 is YYNGEE. The CDR3 is made up of 14 amino acids. V gave up 1 base and J gave up 6 bases; unmatched junction bases: 3.

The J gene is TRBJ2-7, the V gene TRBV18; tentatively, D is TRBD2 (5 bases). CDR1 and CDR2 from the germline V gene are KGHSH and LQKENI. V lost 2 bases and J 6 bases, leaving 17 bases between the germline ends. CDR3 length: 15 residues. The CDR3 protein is CASSPIRGTRLEQYF. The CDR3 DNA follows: TGTGCCAGCTCACCAATCCGGGGTACTCGTCTCGAGCAGTACTTC.

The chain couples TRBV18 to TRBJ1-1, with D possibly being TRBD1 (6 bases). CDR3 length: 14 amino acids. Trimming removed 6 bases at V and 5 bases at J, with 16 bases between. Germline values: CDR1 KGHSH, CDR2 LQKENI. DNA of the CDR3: TGTGCCAGCTCTCTCGGGACAACCGAAACTGAAGCTTTCTTT. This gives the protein CASSLGTTETEAFF.

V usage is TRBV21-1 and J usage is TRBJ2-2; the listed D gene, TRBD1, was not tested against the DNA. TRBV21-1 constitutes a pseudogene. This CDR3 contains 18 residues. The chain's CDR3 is CASSKQGGLGWHTGELFF. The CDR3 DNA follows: TGTGCCAGCAGCAAACAGGGTGGCCTAGGGTGGCACACCGGGGAGCTGTTTTTT.

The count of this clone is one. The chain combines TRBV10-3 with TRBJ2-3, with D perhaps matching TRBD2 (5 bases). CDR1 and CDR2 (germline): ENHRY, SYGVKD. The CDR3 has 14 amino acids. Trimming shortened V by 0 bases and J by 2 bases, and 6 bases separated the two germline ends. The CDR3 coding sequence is TGTGCCATCAGTGAGTCACGGGACACAGATACGCAGTATTTT. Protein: CAISESRDTDTQYF.

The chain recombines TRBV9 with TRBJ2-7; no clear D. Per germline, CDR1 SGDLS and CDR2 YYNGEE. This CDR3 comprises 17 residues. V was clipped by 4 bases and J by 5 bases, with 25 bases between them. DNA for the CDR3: TGTGCCAGCAGCTCACAATCGCTAGGTGGCCCGGTGGACGAGCAGTACTTC. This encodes CASSSQSLGGPVDEQYF.

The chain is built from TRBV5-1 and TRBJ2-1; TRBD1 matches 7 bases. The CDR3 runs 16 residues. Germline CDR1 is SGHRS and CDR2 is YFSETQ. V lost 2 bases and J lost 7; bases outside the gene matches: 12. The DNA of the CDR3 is TGCGCCAGCAGCTTTTCACCGGGACAGTTGAGTAATGAGCAGTTCTTC. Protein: CASSFSPGQLSNEQFF. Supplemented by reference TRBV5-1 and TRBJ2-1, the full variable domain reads KAGVTQTPRYLIKTRGQQVTLSCSPISGHRSVSWYQQTPGQGLQFLFEYFSETQRNKGNFPGRFSGRQFSNSRSEMNVSTLELGDSALYLCASSFSPGQLSNEQFFGPGTRLTVL.

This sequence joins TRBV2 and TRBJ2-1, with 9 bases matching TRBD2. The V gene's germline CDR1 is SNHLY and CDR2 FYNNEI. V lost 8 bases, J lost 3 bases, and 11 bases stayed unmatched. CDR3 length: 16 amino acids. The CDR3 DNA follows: TGTGCCAGCGACAGTCATAGCGGGAGCGTCTACAATGAGCAGTTCTTC. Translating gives CASDSHSGSVYNEQFF.

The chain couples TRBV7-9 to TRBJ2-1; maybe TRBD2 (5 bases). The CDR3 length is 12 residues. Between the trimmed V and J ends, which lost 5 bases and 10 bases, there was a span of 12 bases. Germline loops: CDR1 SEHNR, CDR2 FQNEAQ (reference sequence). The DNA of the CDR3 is TGTGCCAGCAGCAGACAAACGGGAGAGCAGTTCTTC. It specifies CASSRQTGEQFF. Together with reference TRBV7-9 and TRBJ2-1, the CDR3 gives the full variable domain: DTGVSQNPRHKITKRGQNVTFRCDPISEHNRLYWYRQTLGQGPEFLTYFQNEAQLEKSRLLSDRFSAERPKGSFSTLEIQRTEQGDSAMYLCASSRQTGEQFFGPGTRLTVL.

CDR3 in DNA: TGCGCCAGCAGCCCTTGGACAGACACTGAAGCTTTCTTT. This encodes CASSPWTDTEAFF. The chain combines TRBV5-1 with TRBJ1-1; TRBD1 is a possible D gene (6 bases). This CDR3 comprises 13 residues. The V gene's germline CDR1 is SGHRS and CDR2 YFSETQ. V lost 4 bases and J 3 bases, leaving 10 bases between the germline ends.

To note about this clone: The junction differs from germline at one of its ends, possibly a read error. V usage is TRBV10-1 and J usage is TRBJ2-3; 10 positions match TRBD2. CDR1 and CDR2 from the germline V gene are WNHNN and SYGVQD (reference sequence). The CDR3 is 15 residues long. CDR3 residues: CASSGKHIKELAGYF. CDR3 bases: TGCGCCAGCAGTGGGAAACACATTAAGGAACTAGCGGGGTACTTT.

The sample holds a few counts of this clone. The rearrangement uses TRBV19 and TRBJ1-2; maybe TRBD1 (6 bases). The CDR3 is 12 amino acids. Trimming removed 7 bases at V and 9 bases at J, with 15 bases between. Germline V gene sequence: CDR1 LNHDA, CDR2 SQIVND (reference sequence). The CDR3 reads CASTGQGPRYTF. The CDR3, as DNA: TGTGCCAGTACAGGGCAGGGGCCCCGCTACACCTTC.

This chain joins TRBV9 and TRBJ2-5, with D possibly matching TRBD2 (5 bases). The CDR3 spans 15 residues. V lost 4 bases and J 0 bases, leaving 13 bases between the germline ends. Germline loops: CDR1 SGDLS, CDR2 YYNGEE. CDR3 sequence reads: CASSPWTGNQETQYF. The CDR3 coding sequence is TGTGCCAGCAGCCCTTGGACGGGAAACCAAGAGACCCAGTACTTC.

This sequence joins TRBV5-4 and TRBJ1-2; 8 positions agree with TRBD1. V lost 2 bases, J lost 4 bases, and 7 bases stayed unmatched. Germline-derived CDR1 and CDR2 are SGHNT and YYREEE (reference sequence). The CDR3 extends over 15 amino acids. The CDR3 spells CASSFTGGGGYGYTF. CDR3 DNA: TGTGCCAGCAGCTTCACAGGGGGTGGGGGCTATGGCTACACCTTC.

CDR3 amino acids: CASSPQVQETQYF. The CDR3 DNA reads as TGCGCCAGCAGTCCCCAGGTACAAGAGACCCAGTACTTC. This rearrangement joins TRBV5-1 to TRBJ2-5, with no clear D. CDR1 and CDR2 from the germline V gene are SGHRS and YFSETQ. The CDR3 runs to 13 residues. V lost 5 bases and J 2 bases, leaving 10 bases between the germline ends. The variable domain in full, with the rest retrieved from reference TRBV5-1 and TRBJ2-5, is KAGVTQTPRYLIKTRGQQVTLSCSPISGHRSVSWYQQTPGQGLQFLFEYFSETQRNKGNFPGRFSGRQFSNSRSEMNVSTLELGDSALYLCASSPQVQETQYFGPGTRLLVL.

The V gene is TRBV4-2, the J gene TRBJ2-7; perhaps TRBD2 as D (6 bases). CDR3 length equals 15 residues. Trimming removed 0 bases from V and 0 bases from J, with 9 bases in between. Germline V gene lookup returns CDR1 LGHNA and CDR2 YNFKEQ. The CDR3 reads CASSQEGTASYEQYF. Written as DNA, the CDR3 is TGTGCCAGCAGCCAAGAGGGGACTGCCTCCTACGAGCAGTACTTC.

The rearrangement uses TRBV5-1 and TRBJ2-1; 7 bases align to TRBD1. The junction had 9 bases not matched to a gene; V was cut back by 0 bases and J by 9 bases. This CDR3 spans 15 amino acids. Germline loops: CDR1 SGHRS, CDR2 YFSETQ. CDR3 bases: TGCGCCAGCAGCTTGGATGGACAGGATCCAGGTGAGCAGTTCTTC. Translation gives CASSLDGQDPGEQFF.

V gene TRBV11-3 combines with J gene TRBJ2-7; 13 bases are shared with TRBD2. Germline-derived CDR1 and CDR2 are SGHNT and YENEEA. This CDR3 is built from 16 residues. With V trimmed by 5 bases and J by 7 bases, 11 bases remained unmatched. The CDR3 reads CASSKGLAGAVREQYF. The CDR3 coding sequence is TGTGCCAGCAGCAAAGGACTAGCGGGAGCAGTTAGGGAGCAGTACTTC.

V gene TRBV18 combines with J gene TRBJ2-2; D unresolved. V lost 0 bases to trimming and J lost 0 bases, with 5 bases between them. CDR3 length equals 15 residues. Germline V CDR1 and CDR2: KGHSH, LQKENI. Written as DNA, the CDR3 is TGTGCCAGCTCACCACCCAGTACGAACACCGGGGAGCTGTTTTTT. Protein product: CASSPPSTNTGELFF.

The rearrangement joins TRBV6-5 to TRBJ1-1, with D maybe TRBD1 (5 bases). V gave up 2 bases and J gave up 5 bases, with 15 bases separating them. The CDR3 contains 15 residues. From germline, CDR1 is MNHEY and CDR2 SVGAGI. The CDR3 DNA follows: TGTGCCAGCAGTTACGTAAACCCCGGGGGTACTGAAGCTTTCTTT. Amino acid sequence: CASSYVNPGGTEAFF.

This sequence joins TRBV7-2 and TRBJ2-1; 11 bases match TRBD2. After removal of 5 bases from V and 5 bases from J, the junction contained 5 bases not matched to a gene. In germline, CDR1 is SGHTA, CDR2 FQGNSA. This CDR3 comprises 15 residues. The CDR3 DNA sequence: TGTGCCAGCAGCACCACGGGACTAGCGGACAATGAGCAGTTCTTC. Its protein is CASSTTGLADNEQFF.

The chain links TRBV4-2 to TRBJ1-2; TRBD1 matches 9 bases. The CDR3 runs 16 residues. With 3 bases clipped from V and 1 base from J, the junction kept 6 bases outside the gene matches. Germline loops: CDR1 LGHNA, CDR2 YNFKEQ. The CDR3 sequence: CASSQGQGVVNYGYTF. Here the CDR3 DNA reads TGTGCCAGCAGCCAGGGACAGGGTGTTGTTAACTATGGCTACACCTTC.

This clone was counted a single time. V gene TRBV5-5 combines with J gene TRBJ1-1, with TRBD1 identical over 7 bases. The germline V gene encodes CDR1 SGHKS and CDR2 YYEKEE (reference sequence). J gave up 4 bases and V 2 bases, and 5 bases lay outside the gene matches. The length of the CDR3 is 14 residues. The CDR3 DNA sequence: TGTGCCAGCAGCTTCCAGGGGGTCGCCACTGAAGCTTTCTTT. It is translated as CASSFQGVATEAFF. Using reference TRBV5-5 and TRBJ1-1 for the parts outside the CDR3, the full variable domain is DAGVTQSPTHLIKTRGQQVTLRCSPISGHKSVSWYQQVLGQGPQFIFQYYEKEERGRGNFPDRFSARQFPNYSSELNVNALLLGDSALYLCASSFQGVATEAFFGQGTRLTVV.

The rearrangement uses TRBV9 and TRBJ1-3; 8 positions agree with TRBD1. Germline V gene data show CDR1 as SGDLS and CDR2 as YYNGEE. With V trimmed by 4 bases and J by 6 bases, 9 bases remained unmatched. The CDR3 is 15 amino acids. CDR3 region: CASSTRTGYENTIYF. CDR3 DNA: TGTGCCAGCAGCACCCGGACAGGGTACGAAAACACCATATATTTT.

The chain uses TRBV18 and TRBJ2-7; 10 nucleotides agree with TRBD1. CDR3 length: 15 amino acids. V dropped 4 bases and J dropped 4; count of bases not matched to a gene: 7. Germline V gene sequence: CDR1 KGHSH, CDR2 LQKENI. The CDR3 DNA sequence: TGTGCCAGCTCACTAGACAGGGGGCGTGAATACGAGCAGTACTTC. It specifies CASSLDRGREYEQYF. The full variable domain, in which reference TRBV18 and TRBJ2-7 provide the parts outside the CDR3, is NAGVMQNPRHLVRRRGQEARLRCSPMKGHSHVYWYRQLPEEGLKFMVYLQKENIIDESGMPKERFSAEFPKEGPSILRIQQVVRGDSAAYFCASSLDRGREYEQYFGPGTRLTVT.

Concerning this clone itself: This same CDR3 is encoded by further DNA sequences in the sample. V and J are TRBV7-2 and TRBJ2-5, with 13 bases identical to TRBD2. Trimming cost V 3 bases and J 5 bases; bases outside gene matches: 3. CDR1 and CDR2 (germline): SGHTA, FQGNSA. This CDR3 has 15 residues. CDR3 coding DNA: TGTGCCAGCAGCTTCGGACTAGCGGGGGTTGAGACCCAGTACTTC. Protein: CASSFGLAGVETQYF.